This passage covers 25 T cell receptor beta chains from one sample sequenced in a study of T cell repertoires in cytomegalovirus infection. Antigen specificity for these receptors is unknown. A single record per CDR3 protein comes from TCRdb applying MiXCR to the reads. The data contain fewer than 1,000,000 distinct CDR3 sequences, roughly 31% of them singletons. The sequencing here drew on cultured CD8+ T cells from PBMCs, taken from culture after CMV antigen stimulation. The receptors derive from a human donor in good health (CMV status not recorded). Some clones in this sample may be carry-over from other donors' samples.

The genes are TRBV12-5 and TRBJ2-1; D is possibly TRBD1 (6 bases). From germline, CDR1 is LGHNT and CDR2 FRNRAP. The V end was cut by 3 bases, the J end by 3 bases, with 21 bases between. CDR3 length equals 18 residues. The CDR3 DNA reads TGTGCTAGTGGTTTAGCGGTTACCCGACAGGTGAGCTACAATGAGCAGTTCTTC. Its protein is CASGLAVTRQVSYNEQFF.

The table lists this clonotype with a few counts. The chain uses TRBV19 and TRBJ2-1; 9 bases line up with TRBD1. This CDR3 region has 19 residues. Unmatched junction bases numbered 9, after V lost 0 bases and J lost 0 bases. Germline-derived CDR1 and CDR2 are LNHDA and SQIVND (reference sequence). For the CDR3, the DNA is TGTGCCAGTAGTATAGACGGGACAGGGTCTATCAGCTCCTACAATGAGCAGTTCTTC. The encoded protein is CASSIDGTGSISSYNEQFF.

This clonotype was picked up a small number of times. This chain joins TRBV7-9 and TRBJ2-7; 7 positions agree with TRBD2. The CDR3 runs to 12 residues. The germline V gene has CDR1 SEHNR and CDR2 FQNEAQ (reference sequence). The CDR3 DNA follows: TGTTCCTCCGGGCAGGGACTATACGAGCAGTACGTC. Translation: CSSGQGLYEQYV.

The V and J genes are TRBV5-6 and TRBJ2-2; tentatively, D is TRBD1 (6 bases). Trimming removed 4 bases from V and 6 bases from J, with 16 bases in between. From germline, CDR1 is SGHDT and CDR2 YYEEEE. The CDR3 runs 15 residues. This chain's CDR3 is CASSDGTPFPGELFF. The CDR3 bases are TGTGCCAGCAGCGACGGGACACCCTTCCCCGGGGAGCTGTTTTTT.

To note about this clonotype: The junction departs from the called germline gene at one end, perhaps through a read error. This chain links TRBV7-9 with TRBJ2-1; 7 nucleotides match TRBD1. Per germline, CDR1 SEHNR and CDR2 FQNEAQ (reference sequence). This CDR3 region has 15 residues. CDR3 loop: CVSSPRQGPVDEQFF. The CDR3, as DNA: TGTGTCAGCAGCCCACGACAGGGCCCGGTGGATGAGCAGTTCTTC. The variable domain in full, with the rest retrieved from reference TRBV7-9 and TRBJ2-1, is DTGVSQNPRHKITKRGQNVTFRCDPISEHNRLYWYRQTLGQGPEFLTYFQNEAQLEKSRLLSDRFSAERPKGSFSTLEIQRTEQGDSAMYLCVSSPRQGPVDEQFFGPGTRLTVL.

This clonotype was found many times. The chain couples TRBV19 to TRBJ2-7; 7 bases line up with TRBD2. This CDR3 spans 14 amino acids. Trimming removed 8 bases from V and 1 base from J; junction bases left unmatched: 8. Germline V gives CDR1 LNHDA, CDR2 SQIVND (reference sequence). The DNA for the CDR3 is TGTGCCAGTTCGTCGGGGGGTGGTTCCTACGAGCAGTACTTC. Its translation is CASSSGGGSYEQYF.

The sample holds many counts of this clonotype. This rearrangement joins TRBV7-2 to TRBJ1-5; perhaps TRBD1 as D (5 bases). The V end was cut by 0 bases, the J end by 7 bases, with 10 bases between. The CDR3 spans 14 residues. Germline V gene sequence: CDR1 SGHTA, CDR2 FQGNSA. The CDR3 DNA sequence: TGTGCCAGCAGCTTAGCCGACAGTTGGCAGCCCCAGCATTTT. Translating gives CASSLADSWQPQHF. Full variable domain (missing parts from reference TRBV7-2 and TRBJ1-5): GAGVSQSPSNKVTEKGKDVELRCDPISGHTALYWYRQSLGQGLEFLIYFQGNSAPDKSGLPSDRFSAERTGGSVSTLTIQRTQQEDSAVYLCASSLADSWQPQHFGDGTRLSIL.

The chain employs TRBV4-1 and TRBJ2-7, with 7 bases matching TRBD1. V dropped 4 bases and J dropped 4; count of bases not matched to a gene: 16. The CDR3 totals 17 residues. CDR1 and CDR2 (germline): MGHRA, YSYEKL. CDR3 region: CASSPKMSKGATYEQYF. The CDR3 DNA reads TGCGCCAGCAGCCCCAAGATGAGTAAGGGGGCTACTTACGAGCAGTACTTC.

The genes are TRBV4-1 and TRBJ1-1; D possibly corresponds to TRBD1 (6 bases). The CDR3 extends over 20 amino acids. The germline V gene has CDR1 MGHRA and CDR2 YSYEKL. V lost 1 base to trimming and J lost 1 base, with 25 bases between them. In DNA form, the CDR3 reads TGCGCCAGCAGCCAAGGTACCCTGTCGGGGGGCAATGCAAGGAACACTGAAGCTTTCTTT. It yields the protein CASSQGTLSGGNARNTEAFF.

This clonotype was seen a handful of times. The V call is TRBV7-6, the J call TRBJ2-1, with 9 bases lining up with TRBD2. Looked up from germline, CDR1 is SGHVS and CDR2 is FNYEAQ. J gave up 4 bases and V 5 bases, and 12 bases lay outside the gene matches. The CDR3 has 17 amino acids. CDR3 amino acids: CASSPLPGLARYNEQFF. In DNA, the CDR3 is TGTGCCAGCAGCCCTCTCCCCGGACTAGCGAGATACAATGAGCAGTTCTTC.

The chain joins TRBV6-5 to TRBJ2-1; 11 bases agree with TRBD2. This CDR3 region has 16 residues. Germline CDR1 reads MNHEY; CDR2 reads SVGAGI. J was trimmed by 6 bases and V by 4 bases; bases with no gene match: 8. This chain's CDR3 is CASSLLAGAALNEQFF. The CDR3 coding sequence is TGTGCCAGCAGTTTACTAGCGGGGGCAGCACTCAATGAGCAGTTCTTC.

This clonotype was recorded a few times. The chain has TRBV12-3 or TRBV12-4 and TRBJ2-3, with 8 bases aligning to TRBD1. Losses at the gene ends were 5 bases for V and 8 bases for J; bases not matched to a gene: 6. The CDR3 consists of 13 residues. This chain's CDR3 is CASSPTGDGTQYF. DNA for the CDR3: TGTGCCAGCAGTCCGACAGGGGATGGTACGCAGTATTTT.

This rearrangement joins TRBV6-1 to TRBJ1-2, with 8 bases that match TRBD1. The germline V gene has CDR1 MNHNS and CDR2 SASEGT. This CDR3 is built from 12 residues. The V gene end was trimmed by 10 bases and the J gene end by 6 bases; junction bases not matched to a gene: 7. The CDR3: CAKRTGYDGYTF. In DNA form, the CDR3 reads TGTGCCAAGCGGACAGGGTATGATGGCTACACCTTC.

In its sample, this clonotype was seen a few times. This chain links TRBV7-9 with TRBJ1-1; D gene uncertain. Germline V gene data show CDR1 as SEHNR and CDR2 as FQNEAQ (reference sequence). The ends were cut back, 1 base at V and 6 bases at J, with 9 bases in the middle. The CDR3 consists of 13 residues. The CDR3 DNA follows: TGTGCCAGCAGCTTAGAGGTTGGGGCTGAAGCTTTCTTT. Its translation is CASSLEVGAEAFF.

The chain combines TRBV6-6 with TRBJ2-3; no clear D gene. With 0 bases removed from V and 7 bases from J, the gap between germline ends came to 11 bases. Germline V gene lookup returns CDR1 MNHNY and CDR2 SVGAGI (reference sequence). The CDR3 contains 14 residues. The CDR3, as DNA: TGTGCCAGCAGTTACTCCCCTTATATGAATACGCAGTATTTT. Encoded protein: CASSYSPYMNTQYF.

The V and J genes are TRBV6-5 and TRBJ2-3; 9 positions agree with TRBD2. Germline-derived CDR1 and CDR2 are MNHEY and SVGAGI. This CDR3 contains 14 residues. The V and J ends lost 4 bases and 5 bases, in that order; junction bases with no gene match: 4. The CDR3 DNA follows: TGTGCCAGCAGTTTTGCGGGGGGGGGAGATACGCAGTATTTT. Its protein product is CASSFAGGGDTQYF.

The rearrangement uses TRBV7-9 and TRBJ2-3; D is tentatively TRBD1 or TRBD2 (5 bases each). The CDR3 runs 15 residues. Germline V gives CDR1 SEHNR, CDR2 FQNEAQ (reference sequence). V was clipped by 2 bases and J by 2 bases, with 11 bases between them. This CDR3 is CASSLWDVATDTQYF. The CDR3 DNA is TGTGCCAGCAGCTTATGGGACGTAGCCACAGATACGCAGTATTTT.

The rearrangement uses TRBV7-9 and TRBJ2-3; no clear D gene. V was clipped by 6 bases and J by 6 bases, with 4 bases between them. The CDR3 runs to 10 residues. The germline gives CDR1 SEHNR, CDR2 FQNEAQ (reference sequence). CDR3 sequence: CASRRDTQYF. CDR3 bases: TGTGCCAGCAGACGGGATACGCAGTATTTT.

At least ten counts were recorded for this clonotype. The J gene is TRBJ1-5, the V gene TRBV7-8; D may be TRBD1 (5 bases). Germline V gene sequence: CDR1 SGHVS, CDR2 FQNEAQ. Trimming removed 1 base from V and 7 bases from J, with 11 bases in between. CDR3 length: 14 amino acids. CDR3 residues: CASSLGDERQPQHF. DNA of the CDR3: TGTGCCAGCAGCTTAGGGGACGAGAGGCAGCCCCAGCATTTT.

The rearrangement links TRBV7-6 to TRBJ1-5, with TRBD1 as a possible D gene (5 bases). V lost 1 base and J lost 5, with 6 bases in between. CDR1 and CDR2 (germline): SGHVS, FNYEAQ. The CDR3 loop spans 13 amino acids. CDR3 coding DNA: TGTGCCAGCAGCTTAGAGACAGATCAGCCCCAGCATTTT. It is translated as CASSLETDQPQHF.

As for this clonotype: One end of the junction is discordant with germline, which a read error may explain. The chain recombines TRBV27 with TRBJ2-1; possible D gene TRBD1, 7 bases. Germline V CDR1 and CDR2: MNHEY, SMNVEV (reference sequence). This CDR3 contains 13 residues. The CDR3 here is CVSRAGGYNEQFF. The CDR3 bases are TGTGTCAGCCGGGCAGGGGGGTACAATGAGCAGTTCTTC.

This clonotype has just a few counts. The chain employs TRBV7-9 and TRBJ1-1, with TRBD1 matching over 8 bases. The trim removed 5 bases at V and 5 bases at J, leaving 13 bases unmatched. Germline CDR1 SEHNR, CDR2 FQNEAQ (reference sequence). The CDR3 runs to 16 residues. Here the CDR3 DNA reads TGTGCCAGCAGCCCCCCGTCCGGACAGGGAGAGACTGAAGCTTTCTTT. Protein product: CASSPPSGQGETEAFF.

V usage is TRBV5-6 and J usage is TRBJ2-7, with D unresolved. The CDR3 covers 14 residues. V lost 3 bases to trimming and J lost 3 bases, with 13 bases between them. Germline loops: CDR1 SGHDT, CDR2 YYEEEE. This CDR3 is CASSYRPRRYEQYF. CDR3 coding DNA: TGTGCCAGCAGCTACAGACCCCGTCGCTACGAGCAGTACTTC.

There are a few counts of this clonotype. V and J are TRBV4-3 and TRBJ1-1, with D perhaps TRBD1 (6 bases). V was pared by 0 bases and J by 7 bases, with 12 bases between. Germline loops: CDR1 LGHNA, CDR2 YSLEER. The CDR3 extends over 14 amino acids. The CDR3 protein is CASSQEGQGFEAFF. Here the CDR3 DNA reads TGCGCCAGCAGCCAAGAAGGGCAGGGGTTTGAAGCTTTCTTT.

In this sample, this clonotype turned up a few times. The rearrangement links TRBV6-6 to TRBJ2-5, with D maybe TRBD1 (6 bases). V lost 5 bases to trimming and J lost 2 bases, with 21 bases between them. Germline V CDR1 and CDR2: MNHNY, SVGAGI (reference sequence). The CDR3 loop spans 17 amino acids. This CDR3 is CASSKSGTNAFQETQYF. CDR3 in DNA: TGTGCCAGCAGTAAATCCGGGACAAACGCCTTTCAAGAGACCCAGTACTTC.